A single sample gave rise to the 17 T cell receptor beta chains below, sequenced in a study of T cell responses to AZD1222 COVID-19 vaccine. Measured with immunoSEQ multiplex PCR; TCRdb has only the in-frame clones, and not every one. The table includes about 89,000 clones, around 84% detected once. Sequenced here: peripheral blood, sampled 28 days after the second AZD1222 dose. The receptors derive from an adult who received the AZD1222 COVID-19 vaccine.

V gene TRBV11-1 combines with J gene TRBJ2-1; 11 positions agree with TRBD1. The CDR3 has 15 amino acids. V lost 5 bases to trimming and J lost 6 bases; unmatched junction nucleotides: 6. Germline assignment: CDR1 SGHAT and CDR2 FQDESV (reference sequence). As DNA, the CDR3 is TGTGCCAGCAGCCCCGGACAGGGGGCTTTCAATGAGCAGTTCTTC. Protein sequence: CASSPGQGAFNEQFF.

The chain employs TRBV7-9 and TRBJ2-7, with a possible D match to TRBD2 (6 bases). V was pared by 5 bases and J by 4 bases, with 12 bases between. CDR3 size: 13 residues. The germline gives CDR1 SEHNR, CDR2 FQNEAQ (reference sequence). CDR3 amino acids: CASSQGTLYEQYF. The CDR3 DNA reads TGTGCCAGCAGCCAAGGGACTCTTTACGAGCAGTACTTC.

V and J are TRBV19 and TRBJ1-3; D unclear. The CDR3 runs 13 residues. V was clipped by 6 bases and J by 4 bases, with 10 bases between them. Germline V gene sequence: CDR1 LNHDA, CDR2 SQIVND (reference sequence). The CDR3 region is CASSTRAGNTIYF. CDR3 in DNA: TGTGCCAGTAGCACACGGGCCGGAAACACCATATATTTT.

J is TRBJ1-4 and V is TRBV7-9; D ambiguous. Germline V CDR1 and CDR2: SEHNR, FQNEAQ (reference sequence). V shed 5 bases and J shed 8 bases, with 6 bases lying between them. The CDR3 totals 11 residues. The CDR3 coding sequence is TGTGCCAGCAGCCTGCAGGAAAAACTGTTTTTT. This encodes CASSLQEKLFF.

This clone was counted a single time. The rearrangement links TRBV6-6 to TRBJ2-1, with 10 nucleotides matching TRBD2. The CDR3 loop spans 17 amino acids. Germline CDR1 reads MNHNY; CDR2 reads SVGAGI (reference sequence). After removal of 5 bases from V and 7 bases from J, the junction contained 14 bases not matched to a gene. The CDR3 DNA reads TGTGCCAGCAGTCGACCGACAATAGCGGGGGGAATAAATGAGCAGTTCTTC. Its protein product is CASSRPTIAGGINEQFF.

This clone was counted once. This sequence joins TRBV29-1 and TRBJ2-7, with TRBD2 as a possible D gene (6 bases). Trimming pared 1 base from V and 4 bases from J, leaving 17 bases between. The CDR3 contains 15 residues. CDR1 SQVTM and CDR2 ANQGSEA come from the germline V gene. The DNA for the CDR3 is TGCAGCGTTGAAGGGGGTGGGGGACTCGGGTACGAGCAGTACTTC. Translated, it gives CSVEGGGGLGYEQYF.

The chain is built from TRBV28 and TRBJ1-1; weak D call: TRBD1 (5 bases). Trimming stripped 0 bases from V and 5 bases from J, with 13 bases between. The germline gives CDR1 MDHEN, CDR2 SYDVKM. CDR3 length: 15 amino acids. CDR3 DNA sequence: TGTGCCAGCAGTTTATGGGGGGGGGAACGGACTGAAGCTTTCTTT. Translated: CASSLWGGERTEAFF. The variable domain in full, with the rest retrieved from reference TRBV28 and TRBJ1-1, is DVKVTQSSRYLVKRTGEKVFLECVQDMDHENMFWYRQDPGLGLRLIYFSYDVKMKEKGDIPEGYSVSREKKERFSLILESASTNQTSMYLCASSLWGGERTEAFFGQGTRLTVV.

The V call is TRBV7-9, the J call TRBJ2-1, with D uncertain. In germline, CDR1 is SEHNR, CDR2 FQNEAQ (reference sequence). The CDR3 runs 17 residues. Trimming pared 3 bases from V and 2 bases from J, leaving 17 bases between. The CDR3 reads CASSLPFGRPTYNEQFF. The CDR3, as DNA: TGTGCCAGCAGCTTGCCCTTTGGACGCCCAACCTACAATGAGCAGTTCTTC.

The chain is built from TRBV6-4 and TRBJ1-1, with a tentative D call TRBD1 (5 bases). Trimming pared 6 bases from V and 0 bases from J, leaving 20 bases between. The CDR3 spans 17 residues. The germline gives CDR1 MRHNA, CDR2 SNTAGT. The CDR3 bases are TGTGCCAGCAGACCAGGGTTAGGGGTGGGGATGAACACTGAAGCTTTCTTT. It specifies CASRPGLGVGMNTEAFF.

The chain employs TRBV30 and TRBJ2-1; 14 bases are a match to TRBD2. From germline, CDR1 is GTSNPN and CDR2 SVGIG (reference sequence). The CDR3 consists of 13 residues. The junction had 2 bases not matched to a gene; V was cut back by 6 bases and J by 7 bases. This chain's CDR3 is CACGTSGSNEQFF. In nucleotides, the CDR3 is TGTGCCTGCGGGACTAGCGGGAGTAATGAGCAGTTCTTC.

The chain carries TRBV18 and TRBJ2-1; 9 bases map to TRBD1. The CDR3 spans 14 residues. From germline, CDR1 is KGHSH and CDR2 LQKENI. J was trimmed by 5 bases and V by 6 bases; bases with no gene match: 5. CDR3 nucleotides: TGTGCCAGCTCCATACAGGGGGCCGACAATGAGCAGTTCTTC. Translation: CASSIQGADNEQFF.

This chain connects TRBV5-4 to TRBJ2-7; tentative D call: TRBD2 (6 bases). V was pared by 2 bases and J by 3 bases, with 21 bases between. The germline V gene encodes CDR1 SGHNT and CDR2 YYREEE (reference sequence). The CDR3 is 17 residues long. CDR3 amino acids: CASSLIGGQRADYEQYF. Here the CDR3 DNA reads TGTGCCAGCAGCTTAATTGGAGGCCAGCGGGCCGACTACGAGCAGTACTTC.

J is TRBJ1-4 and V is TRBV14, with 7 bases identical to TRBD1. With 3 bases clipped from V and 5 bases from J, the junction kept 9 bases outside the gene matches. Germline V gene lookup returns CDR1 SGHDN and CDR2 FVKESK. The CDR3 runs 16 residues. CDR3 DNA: TGTGCCAGCAGCCACACTAAGGGGGACAGAAATGAAAAACTGTTTTTT. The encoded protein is CASSHTKGDRNEKLFF.

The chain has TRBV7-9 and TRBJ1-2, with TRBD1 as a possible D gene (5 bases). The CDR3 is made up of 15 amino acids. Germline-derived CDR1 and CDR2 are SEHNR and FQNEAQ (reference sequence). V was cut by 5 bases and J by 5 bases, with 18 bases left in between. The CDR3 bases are TGTGCCAGCAGCGGCGACAGATCAGGCCATTATGGCTACACCTTC. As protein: CASSGDRSGHYGYTF. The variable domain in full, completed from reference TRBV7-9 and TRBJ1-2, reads DTGVSQNPRHKITKRGQNVTFRCDPISEHNRLYWYRQTLGQGPEFLTYFQNEAQLEKSRLLSDRFSAERPKGSFSTLEIQRTEQGDSAMYLCASSGDRSGHYGYTFGSGTRLTVV.

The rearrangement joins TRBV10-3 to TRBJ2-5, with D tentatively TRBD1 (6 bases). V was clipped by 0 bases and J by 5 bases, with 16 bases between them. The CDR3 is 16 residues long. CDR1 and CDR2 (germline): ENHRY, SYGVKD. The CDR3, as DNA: TGTGCCATCAGTGAGTCGATCGCAGGGGCCCAGGAGACCCAGTACTTC. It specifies CAISESIAGAQETQYF.

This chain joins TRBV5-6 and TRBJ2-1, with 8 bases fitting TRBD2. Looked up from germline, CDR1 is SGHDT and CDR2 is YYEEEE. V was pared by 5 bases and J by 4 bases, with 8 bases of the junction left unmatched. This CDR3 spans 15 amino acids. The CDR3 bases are TGTGCCAGCAGATATGGACTAGCAGAGTACAATGAGCAGTTCTTC. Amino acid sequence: CASRYGLAEYNEQFF.

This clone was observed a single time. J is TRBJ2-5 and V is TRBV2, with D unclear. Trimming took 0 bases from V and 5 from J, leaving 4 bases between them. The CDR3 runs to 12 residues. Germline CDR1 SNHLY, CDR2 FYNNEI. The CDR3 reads CASSEARETQYF. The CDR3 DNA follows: TGTGCCAGCAGTGAAGCTAGGGAGACCCAGTACTTC.